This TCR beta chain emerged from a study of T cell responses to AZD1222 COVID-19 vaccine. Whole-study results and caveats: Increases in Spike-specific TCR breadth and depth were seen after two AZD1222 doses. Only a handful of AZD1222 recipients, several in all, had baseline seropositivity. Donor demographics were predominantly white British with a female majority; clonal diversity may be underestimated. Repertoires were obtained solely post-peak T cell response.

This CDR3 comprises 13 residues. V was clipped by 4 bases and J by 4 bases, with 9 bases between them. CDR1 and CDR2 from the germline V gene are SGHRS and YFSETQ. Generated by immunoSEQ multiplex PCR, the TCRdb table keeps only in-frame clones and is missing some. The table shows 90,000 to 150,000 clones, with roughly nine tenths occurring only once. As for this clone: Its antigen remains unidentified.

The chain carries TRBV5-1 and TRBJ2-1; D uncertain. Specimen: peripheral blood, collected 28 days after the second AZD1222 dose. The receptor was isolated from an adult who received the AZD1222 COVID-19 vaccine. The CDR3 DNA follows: TGCGCCAGCAGCGTCGGGTCTTACAATGAGCAGTTCTTC. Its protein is CASSVGSYNEQFF.